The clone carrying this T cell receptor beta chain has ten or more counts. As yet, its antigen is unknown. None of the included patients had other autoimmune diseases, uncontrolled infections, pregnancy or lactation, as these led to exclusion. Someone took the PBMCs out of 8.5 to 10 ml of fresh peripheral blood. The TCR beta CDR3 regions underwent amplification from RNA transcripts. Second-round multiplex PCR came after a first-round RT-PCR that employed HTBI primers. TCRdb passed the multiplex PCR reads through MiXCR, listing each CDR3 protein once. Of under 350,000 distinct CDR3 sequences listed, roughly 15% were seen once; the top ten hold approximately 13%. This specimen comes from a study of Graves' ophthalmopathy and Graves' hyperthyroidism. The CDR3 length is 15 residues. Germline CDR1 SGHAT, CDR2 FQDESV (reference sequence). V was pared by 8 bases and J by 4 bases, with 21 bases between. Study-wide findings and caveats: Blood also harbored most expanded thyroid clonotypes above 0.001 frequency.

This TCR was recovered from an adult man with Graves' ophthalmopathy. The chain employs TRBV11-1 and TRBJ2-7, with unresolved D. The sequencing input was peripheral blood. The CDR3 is CASREVGVGGYEQYF. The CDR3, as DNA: TGTGCCAGCCGAGAGGTGGGCGTCGGCGGATACGAGCAGTACTTC.